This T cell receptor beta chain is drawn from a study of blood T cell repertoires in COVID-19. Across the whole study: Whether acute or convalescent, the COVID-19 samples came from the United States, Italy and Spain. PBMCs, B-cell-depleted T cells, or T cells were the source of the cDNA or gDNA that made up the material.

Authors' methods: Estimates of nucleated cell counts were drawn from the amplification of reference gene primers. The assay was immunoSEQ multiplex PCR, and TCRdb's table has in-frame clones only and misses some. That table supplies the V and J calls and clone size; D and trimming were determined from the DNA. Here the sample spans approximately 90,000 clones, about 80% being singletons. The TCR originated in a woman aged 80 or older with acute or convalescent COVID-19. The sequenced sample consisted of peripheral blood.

DNA for the CDR3: TGTGCCAGCAGCTGGGGGAGGGGAACCTCTGGAAACACCATATATTTT. It translates to CASSWGRGTSGNTIYF. The V call is TRBV5-6, the J call TRBJ1-3; tentatively, D is TRBD1 (5 bases). The ends were cut back, 3 bases at V and 0 bases at J, with 13 bases in the middle. Germline V CDR1 and CDR2: SGHDT, YYEEEE. This CDR3 has 16 residues.